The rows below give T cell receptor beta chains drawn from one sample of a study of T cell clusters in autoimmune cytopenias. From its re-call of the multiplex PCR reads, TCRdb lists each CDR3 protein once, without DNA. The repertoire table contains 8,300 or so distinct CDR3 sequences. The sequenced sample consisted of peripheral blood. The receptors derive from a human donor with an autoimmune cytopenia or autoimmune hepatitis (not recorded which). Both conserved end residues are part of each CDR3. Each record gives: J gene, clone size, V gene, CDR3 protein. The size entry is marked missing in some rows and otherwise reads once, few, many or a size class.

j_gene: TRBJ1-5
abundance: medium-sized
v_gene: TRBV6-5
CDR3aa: CASSLGHSYQPQHF

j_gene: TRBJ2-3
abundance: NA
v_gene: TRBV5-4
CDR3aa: CASSSKQTRYTDTQYF

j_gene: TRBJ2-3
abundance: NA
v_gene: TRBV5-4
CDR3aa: CASSARTSGRGGVTQYF

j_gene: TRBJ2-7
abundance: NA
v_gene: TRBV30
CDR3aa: CAWSVGTYEQYF

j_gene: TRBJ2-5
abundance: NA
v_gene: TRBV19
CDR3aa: CASSIARGIQETQYF

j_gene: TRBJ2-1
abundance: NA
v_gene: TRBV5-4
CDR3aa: CASSSAGTGGNEQFF

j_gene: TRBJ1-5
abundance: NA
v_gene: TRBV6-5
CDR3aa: CASSERDRGHQPQHF

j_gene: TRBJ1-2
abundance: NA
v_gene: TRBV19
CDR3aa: CASSTTGEDYGYTF

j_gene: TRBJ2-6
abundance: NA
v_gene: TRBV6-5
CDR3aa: CASSYRGLAGANVLTF

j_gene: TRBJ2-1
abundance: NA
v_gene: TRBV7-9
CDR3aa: CASSRTSGENNEQFF

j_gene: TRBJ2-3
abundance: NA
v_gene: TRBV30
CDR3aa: CAWRGMGFYTDTQYF

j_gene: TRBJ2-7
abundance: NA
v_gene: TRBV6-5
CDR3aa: CASSGSGTGAYEQYF

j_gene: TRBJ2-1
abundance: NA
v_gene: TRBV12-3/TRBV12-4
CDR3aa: CASRLSKGGDNEQFF

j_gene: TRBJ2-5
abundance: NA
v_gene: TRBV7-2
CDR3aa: CASNGGGQETQYF

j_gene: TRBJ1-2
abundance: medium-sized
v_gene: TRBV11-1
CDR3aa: CASAPRSRYGYTF

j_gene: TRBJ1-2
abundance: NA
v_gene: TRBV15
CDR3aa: CATSRDLGAVSCTF

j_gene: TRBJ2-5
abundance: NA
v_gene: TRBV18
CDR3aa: CASARLAGGSETQYF

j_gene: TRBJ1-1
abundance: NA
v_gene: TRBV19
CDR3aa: CASSDEGTRTEAFF

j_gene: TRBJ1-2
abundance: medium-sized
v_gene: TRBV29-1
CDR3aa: CSVEGGDSGYTF

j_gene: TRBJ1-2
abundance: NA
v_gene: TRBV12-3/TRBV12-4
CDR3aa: CASSWTGGNYGYTF

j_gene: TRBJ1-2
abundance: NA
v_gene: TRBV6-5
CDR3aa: CASSEVSPAYGYTF

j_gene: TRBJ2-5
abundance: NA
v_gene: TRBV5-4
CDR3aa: CASSARQIGSYEQYF

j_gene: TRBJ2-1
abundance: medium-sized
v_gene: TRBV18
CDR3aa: CASSPYTNEQFF

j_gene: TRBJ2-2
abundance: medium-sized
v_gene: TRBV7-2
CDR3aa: CASSLWGLGTGELFF

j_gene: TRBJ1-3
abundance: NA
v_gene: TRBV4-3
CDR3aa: CANSQGFGYSGNTIYF

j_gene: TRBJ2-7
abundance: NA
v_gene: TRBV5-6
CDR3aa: CASSLERQAEQYF

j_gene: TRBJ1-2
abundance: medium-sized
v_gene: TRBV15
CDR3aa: CATSRVDRPSDGYTF

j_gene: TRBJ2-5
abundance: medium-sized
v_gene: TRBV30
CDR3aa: CAWVRQGDQETQYF

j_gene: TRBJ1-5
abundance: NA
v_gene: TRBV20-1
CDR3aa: CSWRGNQPQHF

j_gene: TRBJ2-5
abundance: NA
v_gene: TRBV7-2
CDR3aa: CASEQTNSGYEQYF

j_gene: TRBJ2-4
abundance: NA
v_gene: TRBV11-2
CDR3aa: CASSFLGRKAKNIQYF

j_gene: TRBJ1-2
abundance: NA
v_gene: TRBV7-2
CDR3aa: CASSLAGQGFGYTF

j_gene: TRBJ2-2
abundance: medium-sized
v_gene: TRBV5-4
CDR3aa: CASSTKLPNTGELFF

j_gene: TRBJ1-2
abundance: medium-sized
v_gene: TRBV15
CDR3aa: CATSRGGQGRGGYTF

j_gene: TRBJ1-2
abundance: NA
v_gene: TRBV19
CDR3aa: CASSLATGYGYTF

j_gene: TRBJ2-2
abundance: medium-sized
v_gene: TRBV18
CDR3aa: CASSPNSGGELFF

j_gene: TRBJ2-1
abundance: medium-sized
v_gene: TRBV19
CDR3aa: CASSKAGGHRGEQFF

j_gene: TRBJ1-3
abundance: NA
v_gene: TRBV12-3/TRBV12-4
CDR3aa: CASSPSNTIYF

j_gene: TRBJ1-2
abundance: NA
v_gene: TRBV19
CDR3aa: CATPWGTFYNYGYTF

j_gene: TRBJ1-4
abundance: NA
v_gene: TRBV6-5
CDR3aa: CASSYTPGTGAGGEKLFF

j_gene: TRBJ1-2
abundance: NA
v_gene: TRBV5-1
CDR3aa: CASSLVGGGNYGYTF

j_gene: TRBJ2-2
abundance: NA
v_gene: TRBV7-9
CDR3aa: CASSSTPTSGGASGELFF

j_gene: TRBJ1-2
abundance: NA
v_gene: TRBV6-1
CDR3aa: CASSEGWTQANYGYTF

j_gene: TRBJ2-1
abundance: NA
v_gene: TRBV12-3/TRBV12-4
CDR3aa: CASRSGNSYNEQFF

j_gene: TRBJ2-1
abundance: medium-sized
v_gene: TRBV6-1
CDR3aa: CASIPTVRQNEQFF

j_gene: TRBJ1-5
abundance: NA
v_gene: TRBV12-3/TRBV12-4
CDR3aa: CASSQFSNQPQHF

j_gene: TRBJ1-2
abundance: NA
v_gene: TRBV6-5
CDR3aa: CASSWGQSYGYTF

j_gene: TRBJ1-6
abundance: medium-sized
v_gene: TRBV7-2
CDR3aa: CASSLVGTDNSPLHF

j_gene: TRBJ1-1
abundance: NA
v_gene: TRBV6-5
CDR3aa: CASSYSSGLKAFF

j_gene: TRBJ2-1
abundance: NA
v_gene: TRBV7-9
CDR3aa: CASSSLLRGTDNEQFF

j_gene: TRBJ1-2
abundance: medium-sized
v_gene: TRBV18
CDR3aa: CASSLGTGRDYGYTF